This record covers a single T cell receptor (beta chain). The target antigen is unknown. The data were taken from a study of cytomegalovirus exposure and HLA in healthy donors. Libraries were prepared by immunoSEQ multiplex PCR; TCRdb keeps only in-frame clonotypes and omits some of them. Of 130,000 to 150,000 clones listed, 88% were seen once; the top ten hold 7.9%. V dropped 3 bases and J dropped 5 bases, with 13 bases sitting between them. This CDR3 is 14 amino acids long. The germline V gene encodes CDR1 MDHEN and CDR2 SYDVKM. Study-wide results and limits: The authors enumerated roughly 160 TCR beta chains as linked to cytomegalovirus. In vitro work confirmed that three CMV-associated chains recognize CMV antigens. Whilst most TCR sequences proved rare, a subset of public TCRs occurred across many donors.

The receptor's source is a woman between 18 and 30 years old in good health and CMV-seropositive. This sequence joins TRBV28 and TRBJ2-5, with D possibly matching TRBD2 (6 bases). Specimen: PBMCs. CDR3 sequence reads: CASSFYGAGETQYF. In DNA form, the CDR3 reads TGTGCCAGCAGTTTTTACGGCGCGGGGGAGACCCAGTACTTC.